This T cell receptor (beta chain) originates from a study of CD8+ T cells in alopecia areata. Background on the study: At a dose of 5 to 10 mg twice daily, oral tofacitinib was given to treated patients. Study-wide findings and caveats: Compared with normal scalp, lesional scalp had higher clonality and more expanded CD8+ clones.

CDR3 size: 15 residues. Per germline, CDR1 MNHEY and CDR2 SVGAGI. V was trimmed by 6 bases and J by 0 bases, leaving 11 bases between them. Reverse transcribed after extraction, RNA yielded cDNA as the sequencing template. Measured with immunoSEQ multiplex PCR; TCRdb has only the in-frame clones, and not every one. The sample includes 160,000 or so clones, about 66% of them seen just once. With respect to this clone: What it binds is not known.

This clonotype was sampled from a human donor with alopecia areata. Sequenced material: CD8+ T cells sorted from blood, taken at week 0. The chain employs TRBV6-5 and TRBJ2-2; D is possibly TRBD1 (6 bases). The CDR3 region is CASRDQGSNTGELFF. As DNA, the CDR3 is TGTGCCAGCAGGGACCAGGGGTCGAACACCGGGGAGCTGTTTTTT.